These 23 T cell receptor beta chains were sequenced from one sample in a study of blood T cells in healthy people across ages. The second PCR ran roughly 6 to 12 cycles with a sample-barcoded 5' primer and J-beta primers. Using its own MiXCR run on the 5' RACE reads, TCRdb lists one record per CDR3 protein. The sample includes about a million distinct CDR3 sequences, roughly 47% of them seen just once. Sequences were obtained from blood. The receptors derive from a woman aged 55-69 years in good health.

This clonotype was observed a handful of times. This chain joins TRBV5-1 and TRBJ1-2; a possible D gene is TRBD1 (5 bases). The CDR3 extends over 15 amino acids. The V gene's germline CDR1 is SGHRS and CDR2 YFSETQ. Trimming took off 0 bases at V and 3 bases at J, with 12 bases between the two ends. CDR3 coding DNA: TGCGCCAGCAGCTTGGCCCGGGACTACTACTATGGCTACACCTTC. Translation: CASSLARDYYYGYTF.

J is TRBJ2-7 and V is TRBV28; D is ambiguous. V dropped 4 bases and J dropped 2 bases, with 12 bases sitting between them. Germline V lookup: CDR1 MDHEN, CDR2 SYDVKM. This CDR3 region has 14 residues. CDR3 in amino acids: CASSSWASTYEQYF. In DNA form, the CDR3 reads TGTGCCAGCAGTTCGTGGGCTTCAACCTACGAGCAGTACTTC.

The chain uses TRBV28 and TRBJ2-5, with 9 bases identical to TRBD1. The J call may be faulty, since TRBJ2-7 better matches the DNA end. Germline lookup yields CDR1 MDHEN and CDR2 SYDVKM. CDR3 length: 13 amino acids. The CDR3 loop reads CASVDRGMREQYF. The CDR3 DNA is TGTGCCAGCGTGGACAGGGGAATGCGCGAGCAGTACTTC.

This clonotype has only a few counts. V gene TRBV20-1 combines with J gene TRBJ2-1; D not resolved. The CDR3 runs to 12 residues. V was shortened by 2 bases and J by 4 bases, with 6 bases between the two germline ends. Germline V lookup: CDR1 DFQATT, CDR2 SNEGSKA (reference sequence). Here the CDR3 reads CSARRRYNEQFF. CDR3 sequence (DNA): TGCAGTGCTAGAAGGCGGTACAATGAGCAGTTCTTC.

V usage is TRBV7-2 and J usage is TRBJ2-7, with 10 positions matching TRBD2. This CDR3 region has 15 residues. The ends lost 3 bases at V and 5 bases at J; junction bases unmatched: 7. Per the germline V gene, CDR1 is SGHTA and CDR2 is FQGNSA. CDR3 in amino acids: CASSFKAGGMDEQYF. CDR3 sequence (DNA): TGTGCCAGCAGCTTTAAAGCGGGAGGGATGGACGAGCAGTACTTC.

The chain employs TRBV29-1 and TRBJ2-2; 7 bases match TRBD2. The CDR3 is 14 amino acids. V dropped 4 bases and J dropped 7; count of bases not matched to a gene: 9. CDR1 SQVTM and CDR2 ANQGSEA come from the germline V gene. DNA for the CDR3: TGCAGCGTTGCCGGGACTATTGGAAGCGGGGAGCTGTTTTTT. This gives the protein CSVAGTIGSGELFF.

This chain connects TRBV15 to TRBJ2-1; 8 nucleotides align to TRBD2. Germline V CDR1 and CDR2: LNHNV, YYDKDF (reference sequence). Trimming at V came to 4 bases and at J to 4 bases, leaving 3 bases not matched to a gene. The CDR3 spans 14 residues. The CDR3 sequence: CATSKREKYNEQFF. The CDR3 nucleotides read TGTGCCACCAGCAAGCGGGAGAAATACAATGAGCAGTTCTTC.

This chain joins TRBV12-3 or TRBV12-4 and TRBJ2-3; 10 nucleotides line up with TRBD2. The ends lost 5 bases at V and 0 bases at J; junction bases unmatched: 8. This CDR3 comprises 17 residues. The CDR3 nucleotides are TGTGCCAGCAGTCCCACCAGCGGGAGGGCTAGCACAGATACGCAGTATTTT. This gives the protein CASSPTSGRASTDTQYF.

This chain joins TRBV13 and TRBJ2-3; 7 bases fit TRBD2. Germline V CDR1 and CDR2: PRHDT, FYEKMQ (reference sequence). This CDR3 is 15 amino acids long. V was clipped by 4 bases and J by 3 bases; unmatched bases: 7. The CDR3 reads CASSSGTIGTDTQYF. CDR3 DNA sequence: TGTGCCAGCAGCTCGGGGACTATAGGGACAGATACGCAGTATTTT.

The rearrangement links TRBV5-1 to TRBJ2-5; TRBD2 agrees at 9 bases. Per the germline V gene, CDR1 is SGHRS and CDR2 is YFSETQ. This CDR3 has 15 amino acids. J lost 5 bases, V lost 5 bases, and 10 bases had no gene match. This chain's CDR3 is CASSSPSGAEETQYF. The CDR3 DNA is TGCGCCAGCAGTTCTCCTAGCGGGGCGGAGGAGACCCAGTACTTC.

This clonotype was observed a few times. J is TRBJ2-4 and V is TRBV7-2; TRBD2 matches 7 bases. There are 16 residues in the CDR3. V shed 1 base, J shed 13 bases, and the junction held 16 bases outside the gene matches. Germline lookup yields CDR1 SGHTA and CDR2 FQGNSA. CDR3 in amino acids: CASSLVAGASTRAQYF. The CDR3 nucleotides are TGTGCCAGCAGCTTAGTGGCGGGAGCCTCCACCCGGGCGCAGTACTTC.

V and J are TRBV12-3 or TRBV12-4 and TRBJ1-1; D gene uncertain. Trimming shortened V by 6 bases and J by 5 bases, and 10 bases separated the two germline ends. The CDR3 has 12 residues. The CDR3 bases are TGTGCCAGCAGAATCAGAACGACTGAAGCTTTCTTT. Protein sequence: CASRIRTTEAFF.

The chain couples TRBV15 to TRBJ2-7; 7 bases agree with TRBD2. CDR3 length equals 17 residues. Per germline, CDR1 LNHNV and CDR2 YYDKDF (reference sequence). J gave up 2 bases and V 0 bases, and 10 bases lay outside the gene matches. CDR3 residues: CATSRDSGRGFTYEQYF. As DNA, the CDR3 is TGTGCCACCAGCAGAGATTCTGGGCGGGGGTTTACCTACGAGCAGTACTTC.

The sample holds a few counts of this clonotype. The CDR3 spells CSAPPGPSNIQYF. CDR3 nucleotide sequence: TGCAGTGCTCCCCCAGGTCCTTCAAACATTCAGTACTTC. This chain uses TRBV20-1 with TRBJ2-4; D remains unclear. V gave up 5 bases and J gave up 6 bases, with 14 bases separating them. The CDR3 sequence is 13 residues long. The germline gives CDR1 DFQATT, CDR2 SNEGSKA (reference sequence).

The CDR3 sequence: CATGGGSSTDTQYF. The CDR3 DNA follows: TGTGCCACCGGGGGCGGGAGTAGCACAGATACGCAGTATTTT. The chain links TRBV10-3 to TRBJ2-3; D may be TRBD2 (7 bases). CDR3 length: 14 amino acids. V shed 10 bases and J shed 0 bases, with 14 bases lying between them. From germline, CDR1 is ENHRY and CDR2 SYGVKD.

The chain combines TRBV5-1 with TRBJ2-3; possible D gene TRBD2, 6 bases. This CDR3 contains 16 residues. V dropped 4 bases and J dropped 5 bases, with 20 bases sitting between them. CDR1 and CDR2 from the germline V gene are SGHRS and YFSETQ. This chain's CDR3 is CASSLVGGTEGDTQYF. Here the CDR3 DNA reads TGCGCCAGCAGCCTGGTTGGTGGGACGGAGGGAGATACGCAGTATTTT.

The chain employs TRBV20-1 and TRBJ1-5; D not certain. Germline lookup yields CDR1 DFQATT and CDR2 SNEGSKA (reference sequence). Trimming shortened V by 2 bases and J by 3 bases, and 11 bases separated the two germline ends. The CDR3 runs 14 residues. DNA for the CDR3: TGCAGTGCTAGATCAAGGTCTCTCAATCAGCCCCAGCATTTT. Its translation is CSARSRSLNQPQHF.

This clonotype appeared a few times. The chain has TRBV7-6 and TRBJ1-1, with D tentatively TRBD1 (6 bases). From germline, CDR1 is SGHVS and CDR2 FNYEAQ. CDR3 length: 13 amino acids. The V end was cut by 4 bases, the J end by 5 bases, with 11 bases between. CDR3 loop: CASSSSRGTEAFF. The CDR3, as DNA: TGTGCCAGCAGCTCGTCCAGGGGTACTGAAGCTTTCTTT.

The chain is built from TRBV20-1 and TRBJ2-1, with 10 bases aligning to TRBD2. In germline, CDR1 is DFQATT, CDR2 SNEGSKA (reference sequence). The CDR3 totals 16 residues. Germline trimming cut 3 bases from V and 4 bases from J; bases unmatched to any gene: 9. Here the CDR3 reads CSASKREGRGYNEQFF. For the CDR3, the DNA is TGCAGTGCTAGTAAGCGGGAGGGCCGGGGATACAATGAGCAGTTCTTC.

The CDR3 here is CASSEWARGGSSYEQYF. The DNA for the CDR3 is TGTGCCAGCAGTGAATGGGCCAGGGGAGGTAGCTCCTACGAGCAGTACTTC. The chain joins TRBV6-1 to TRBJ2-7; D possibly matches TRBD1 or TRBD2 (6 bases each). Trimming removed 2 bases at V and 0 bases at J, with 17 bases between. The CDR3 extends over 17 amino acids. Germline loops: CDR1 MNHNS, CDR2 SASEGT.

This clonotype occurred a few times. The V and J genes are TRBV7-2 and TRBJ1-1, with TRBD1 matching over 8 bases. With V trimmed by 8 bases and J by 0 bases, 2 bases remained unmatched. The CDR3 runs 13 residues. CDR1 SGHTA and CDR2 FQGNSA come from the germline V gene. CDR3 residues: CASGQGMNTEAFF. The CDR3 DNA reads as TGTGCCAGCGGACAGGGCATGAACACTGAAGCTTTCTTT.

The chain has TRBV20-1 and TRBJ2-3; D remains unclear. V lost 6 bases and J lost 1, with 20 bases in between. The CDR3 is 16 amino acids. Germline values: CDR1 DFQATT, CDR2 SNEGSKA (reference sequence). The CDR3 protein is CSAVEEPRRRTDTQYF. The DNA of the CDR3 is TGCAGTGCAGTAGAAGAGCCTCGAAGACGCACAGATACGCAGTATTTT.

The chain recombines TRBV5-6 with TRBJ2-3; the match to TRBD1 covers 9 bases. The CDR3 is 13 amino acids. The germline gives CDR1 SGHDT, CDR2 YYEEEE. J lost 4 bases, V lost 6 bases, and 3 bases had no gene match. The CDR3 bases are TGTGCCAGCACATACAGGGGGCCAGATACGCAGTATTTT. Translating gives CASTYRGPDTQYF.